The rows below give T cell receptor beta chains drawn from one sample of a study of blood T cell repertoires in COVID-19. Sequencing used immunoSEQ multiplex PCR; TCRdb keeps in-frame clones, though not all of them. The data hold roughly 270,000 clones, with 85% observed a single time. Sample: PBMCs or T cells enriched from blood (not recorded which). Source of these receptors: a woman between 50 and 59 years old who had recovered from COVID-19. The CDR3 runs from the conserved cysteine through the conserved F or W. A D gene is named only where the DNA matches it firmly. Size tells how often a clone was seen (once, few, many) or the class of an expanded clone, and some rows leave it out.

d_call: NA; v_call: TRBV5-6; j_call: TRBJ2-5; clone_size: NA; cdr3_aa: CASSPSPGVGRETQYF; cdr3_nt: TGTGCCAGCAGCCCGAGCCCAGGGGTGGGTCGAGAGACCCAGTACTTC
d_call: NA; v_call: TRBV7-4; j_call: TRBJ2-1; clone_size: NA; cdr3_aa: CASSLGDFDNEQFF; cdr3_nt: TGTGCCAGCAGCTTAGGGGACTTCGACAATGAGCAGTTCTTC
d_call: NA; v_call: TRBV21-1; j_call: TRBJ2-5; clone_size: NA; cdr3_aa: CASSTTSGNPKETQYF; cdr3_nt: TGTGCCAGCAGCACTACTAGCGGGAACCCCAAAGAGACCCAGTACTTC
d_call: TRBD2; v_call: TRBV9; j_call: TRBJ2-1; clone_size: NA; cdr3_aa: CASSASGGSHNEQFF; cdr3_nt: TGTGCCAGCAGCGCTAGCGGGGGTTCCCACAATGAGCAGTTCTTC
d_call: TRBD1; v_call: TRBV7-2; j_call: TRBJ1-5; clone_size: NA; cdr3_aa: CASSLEGQGLPQHF; cdr3_nt: TGTGCCAGCAGCTTAGAGGGACAGGGTCTGCCCCAGCATTTT
d_call: TRBD1; v_call: TRBV5-1; j_call: TRBJ2-3; clone_size: NA; cdr3_aa: CASSLGQGLRDTQYF; cdr3_nt: TGCGCCAGCAGCTTGGGACAGGGCTTGCGCGATACGCAGTATTTT
d_call: NA; v_call: TRBV7-9; j_call: TRBJ1-4; clone_size: once; cdr3_aa: CASSLGGGKLFF; cdr3_nt: TGTGCCAGCAGCTTAGGGGGAGGAAAACTGTTTTTT
d_call: TRBD2; v_call: TRBV27; j_call: TRBJ2-7; clone_size: NA; cdr3_aa: CASSLGRGGYEQYF; cdr3_nt: TGTGCCAGCAGTTTAGGGCGGGGGGGCTACGAGCAGTACTTC
d_call: TRBD1; v_call: TRBV7-2; j_call: TRBJ1-6; clone_size: NA; cdr3_aa: CASSWGTAHSPLHF; cdr3_nt: TGTGCCAGCAGCTGGGGGACAGCCCATTCACCCCTCCACTTT
d_call: NA; v_call: TRBV18; j_call: TRBJ1-2; clone_size: once; cdr3_aa: CASSPIDRANYGYTF; cdr3_nt: TGTGCCAGCTCACCAATAGACAGAGCTAACTATGGCTACACCTTC
d_call: TRBD1; v_call: TRBV28; j_call: TRBJ1-2; clone_size: once; cdr3_aa: CASSGRQGVFSGYTF; cdr3_nt: TGTGCCAGCAGTGGGCGACAGGGGGTTTTCTCTGGCTACACCTTC
d_call: NA; v_call: TRBV4-1; j_call: TRBJ2-1; clone_size: NA; cdr3_aa: CASSPLLGGLYNEQFF; cdr3_nt: TGCGCCAGCAGCCCCCTCCTGGGGGGGCTGTACAATGAGCAGTTCTTC
d_call: NA; v_call: TRBV7-9; j_call: TRBJ1-2; clone_size: NA; cdr3_aa: CASSLGLLDGYTF; cdr3_nt: TGTGCCAGCAGCTTAGGTTTACTAGACGGCTACACCTTC
d_call: TRBD2; v_call: TRBV15; j_call: TRBJ2-5; clone_size: NA; cdr3_aa: CATSRDLYVLAGYQETQYF; cdr3_nt: TGTGCCACCAGCAGAGATCTGTACGTGCTAGCGGGGTACCAAGAGACCCAGTACTTC
d_call: NA; v_call: TRBV18; j_call: TRBJ2-1; clone_size: NA; cdr3_aa: CASSPIGTYEQFF; cdr3_nt: TGTGCCAGCTCACCAATAGGGACATACGAGCAGTTCTTC
d_call: TRBD1; v_call: TRBV3-1/TRBV3-2; j_call: TRBJ2-7; clone_size: NA; cdr3_aa: CASSFGQGLYEQYF; cdr3_nt: TGTGCCAGCAGTTTTGGACAGGGTTTGTACGAGCAGTACTTC
d_call: NA; v_call: TRBV7-2; j_call: TRBJ2-6; clone_size: once; cdr3_aa: CASSLAGVAGANVLTF; cdr3_nt: TGTGCCAGCAGCTTAGCGGGAGTTGCTGGGGCCAACGTCCTGACTTTC
d_call: NA; v_call: TRBV18; j_call: TRBJ2-5; clone_size: NA; cdr3_aa: CASSPGGGAETQYF; cdr3_nt: TGTGCCAGCTCACCAGGCGGGGGCGCAGAGACCCAGTACTTC
d_call: TRBD2; v_call: TRBV19; j_call: TRBJ2-1; clone_size: NA; cdr3_aa: CASSTLAGGIRNEQFF; cdr3_nt: TGTGCCAGTAGTACCCTAGCGGGAGGTATTAGAAATGAGCAGTTCTTC
d_call: TRBD2; v_call: TRBV3-1/TRBV3-2; j_call: TRBJ2-7; clone_size: NA; cdr3_aa: CASSQRTSEQYF; cdr3_nt: TGTGCCAGCAGCCAGAGGACTAGCGAGCAGTACTTC
d_call: TRBD1; v_call: TRBV18; j_call: TRBJ1-5; clone_size: NA; cdr3_aa: CASSSTGDTQPQHF; cdr3_nt: TGTGCCAGCTCATCTACAGGGGATACTCAGCCCCAGCATTTT